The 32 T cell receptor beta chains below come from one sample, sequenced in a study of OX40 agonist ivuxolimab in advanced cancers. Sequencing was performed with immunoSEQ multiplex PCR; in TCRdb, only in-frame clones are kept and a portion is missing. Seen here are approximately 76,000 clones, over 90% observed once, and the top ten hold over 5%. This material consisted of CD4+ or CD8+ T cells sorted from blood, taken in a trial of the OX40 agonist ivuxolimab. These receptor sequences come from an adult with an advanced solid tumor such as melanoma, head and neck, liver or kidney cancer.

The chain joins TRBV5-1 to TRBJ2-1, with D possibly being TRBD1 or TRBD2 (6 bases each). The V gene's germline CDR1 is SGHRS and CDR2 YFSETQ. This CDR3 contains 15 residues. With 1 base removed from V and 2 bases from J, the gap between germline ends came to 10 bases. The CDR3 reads CASSLTGGTYNEQFF. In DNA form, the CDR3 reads TGCGCCAGCAGCTTGACCGGGGGCACCTACAATGAGCAGTTCTTC.

For the CDR3, the DNA is TGTGCTAGTGGTTCCCCTAGCGGGGCCTTTTTTGAGCAGTTCTTC. It translates to CASGSPSGAFFEQFF. The V and J genes are TRBV12-5 and TRBJ2-1, with 9 nucleotides matching TRBD2. The CDR3 is 15 amino acids. CDR1 is LGHNT, CDR2 FRNRAP, per germline. V shed 4 bases, J shed 9 bases, and the junction held 10 bases outside the gene matches. Combining the CDR3 with reference TRBV12-5 and TRBJ2-1 gives the whole variable domain DARVTQTPRHKVTEMGQEVTMRCQPILGHNTVFWYRQTMMQGLELLAYFRNRAPLDDSGMPKDRFSAEMPDATLATLKIQPSEPRDSAVYFCASGSPSGAFFEQFFGPGTRLTVL.

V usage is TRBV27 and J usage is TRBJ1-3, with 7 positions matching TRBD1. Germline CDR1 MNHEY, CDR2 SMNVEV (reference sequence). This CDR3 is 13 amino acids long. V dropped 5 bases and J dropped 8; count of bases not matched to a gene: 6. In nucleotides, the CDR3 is TGTGCCAGCAGTATGACAGGGAGGGACACCATATATTTT. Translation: CASSMTGRDTIYF.

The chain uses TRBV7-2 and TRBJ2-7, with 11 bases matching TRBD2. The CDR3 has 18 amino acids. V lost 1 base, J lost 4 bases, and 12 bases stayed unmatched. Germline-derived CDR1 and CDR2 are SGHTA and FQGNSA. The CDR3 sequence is CASSLEVSGGAFGYEQYF. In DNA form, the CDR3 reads TGTGCCAGCAGCTTAGAGGTTAGCGGGGGGGCCTTTGGTTACGAGCAGTACTTC.

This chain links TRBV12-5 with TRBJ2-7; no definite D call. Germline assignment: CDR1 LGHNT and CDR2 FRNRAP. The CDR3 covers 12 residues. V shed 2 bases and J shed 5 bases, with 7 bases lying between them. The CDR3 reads CASGLRVDEQYF. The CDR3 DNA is TGTGCTAGTGGTTTGCGGGTTGACGAGCAGTACTTC.

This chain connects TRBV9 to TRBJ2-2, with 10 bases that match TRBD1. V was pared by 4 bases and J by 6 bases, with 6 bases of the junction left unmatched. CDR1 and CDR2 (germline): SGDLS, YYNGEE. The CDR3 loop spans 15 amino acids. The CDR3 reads CASSSWTGGAGELFF. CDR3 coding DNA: TGTGCCAGCAGCTCCTGGACAGGGGGTGCCGGGGAGCTGTTTTTT.

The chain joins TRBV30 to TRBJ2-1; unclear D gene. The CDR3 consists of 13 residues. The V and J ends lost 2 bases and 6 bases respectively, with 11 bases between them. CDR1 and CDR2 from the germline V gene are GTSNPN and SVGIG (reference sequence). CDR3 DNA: TGTGCCTGGAGTTACGGGTCGATCAATGAGCAGTTCTTC. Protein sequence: CAWSYGSINEQFF.

CDR3 DNA sequence: TGTGCCAGTAGTAATCAGGGGGCGCAAACAGCTTTCTTT. Translation gives CASSNQGAQTAFF. The V and J genes are TRBV19 and TRBJ1-1; the match to TRBD1 covers 8 bases. The CDR3 contains 13 residues. V lost 4 bases and J lost 10; bases outside the gene matches: 8. In germline, CDR1 is LNHDA, CDR2 SQIVND (reference sequence).

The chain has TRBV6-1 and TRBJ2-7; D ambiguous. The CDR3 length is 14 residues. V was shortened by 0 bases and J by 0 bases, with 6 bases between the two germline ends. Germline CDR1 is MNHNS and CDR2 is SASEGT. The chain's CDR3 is CASSEAGNSYEQYF. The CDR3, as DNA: TGTGCCAGCAGTGAAGCAGGGAACTCCTACGAGCAGTACTTC.

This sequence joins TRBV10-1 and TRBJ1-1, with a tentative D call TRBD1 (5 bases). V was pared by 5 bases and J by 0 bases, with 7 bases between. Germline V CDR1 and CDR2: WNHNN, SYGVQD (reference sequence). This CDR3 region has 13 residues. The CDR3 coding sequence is TGCGCCAGCAGTTCGGGGCTGAACACTGAAGCTTTCTTT. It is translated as CASSSGLNTEAFF.

CDR3 loop: CASSLVGLEGYTF. For the CDR3, the DNA is TGCGCCAGCAGCTTAGTCGGGTTAGAGGGCTACACCTTC. This rearrangement joins TRBV5-1 to TRBJ1-2; D gene uncertain. The CDR3 extends over 13 amino acids. The germline CDR1 and CDR2 sequences are SGHRS and YFSETQ. V was clipped by 2 bases and J by 8 bases, with 13 bases between them.

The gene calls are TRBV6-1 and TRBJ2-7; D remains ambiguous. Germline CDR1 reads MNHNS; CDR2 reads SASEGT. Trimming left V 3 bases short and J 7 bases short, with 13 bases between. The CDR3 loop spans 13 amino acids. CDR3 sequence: CASSDEIPAEQYF. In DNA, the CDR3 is TGTGCCAGCAGTGACGAGATCCCGGCAGAGCAGTACTTC.

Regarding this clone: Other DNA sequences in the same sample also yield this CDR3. The CDR3 nucleotides are TGTGCCAGCTCATCCCGCTCGGGACAGGGGGCATACGAGCAGTACTTC. As protein: CASSSRSGQGAYEQYF. The chain recombines TRBV18 with TRBJ2-7; the match to TRBD1 covers 12 bases. Germline-derived CDR1 and CDR2 are KGHSH and LQKENI. The V gene end was trimmed by 5 bases and the J gene end by 4 bases; junction bases not matched to a gene: 9. The CDR3 is 16 residues long.

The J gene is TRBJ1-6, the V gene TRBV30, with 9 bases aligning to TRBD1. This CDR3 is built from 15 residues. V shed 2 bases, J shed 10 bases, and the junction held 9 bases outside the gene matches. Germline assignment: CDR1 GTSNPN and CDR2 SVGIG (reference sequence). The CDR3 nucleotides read TGTGCCTGGAGTACGGAACAGGGGGCAAAATCACCCCTCCACTTT. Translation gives CAWSTEQGAKSPLHF.

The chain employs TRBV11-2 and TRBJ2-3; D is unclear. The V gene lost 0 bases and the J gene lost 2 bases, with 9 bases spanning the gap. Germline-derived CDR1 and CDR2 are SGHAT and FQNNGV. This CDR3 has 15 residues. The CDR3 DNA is TGTGCCAGCAGCTTAGATCGCCCTTCCACAGATACGCAGTATTTT. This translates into CASSLDRPSTDTQYF.

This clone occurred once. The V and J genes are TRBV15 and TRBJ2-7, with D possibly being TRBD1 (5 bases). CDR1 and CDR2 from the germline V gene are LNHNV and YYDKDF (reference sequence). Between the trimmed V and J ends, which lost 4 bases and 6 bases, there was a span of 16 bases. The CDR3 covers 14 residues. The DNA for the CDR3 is TGTGCCACCAGCACCCGTCGGACCCAGGGCGAGCAGTACTTC. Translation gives CATSTRRTQGEQYF.

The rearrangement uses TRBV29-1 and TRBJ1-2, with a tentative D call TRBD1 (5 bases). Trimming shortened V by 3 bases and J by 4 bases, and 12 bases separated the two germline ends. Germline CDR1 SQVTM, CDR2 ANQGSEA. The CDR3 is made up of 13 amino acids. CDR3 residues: CSVEEGSSYGYTF. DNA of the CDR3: TGCAGCGTTGAGGAGGGGTCGAGCTATGGCTACACCTTC.

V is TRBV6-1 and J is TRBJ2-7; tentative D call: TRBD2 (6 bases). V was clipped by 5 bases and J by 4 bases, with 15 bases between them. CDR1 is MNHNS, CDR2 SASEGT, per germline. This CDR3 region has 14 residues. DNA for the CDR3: TGTGCCAGCAGTCATGGTCAGGGACTTTACGAGCAGTACTTC. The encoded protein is CASSHGQGLYEQYF.

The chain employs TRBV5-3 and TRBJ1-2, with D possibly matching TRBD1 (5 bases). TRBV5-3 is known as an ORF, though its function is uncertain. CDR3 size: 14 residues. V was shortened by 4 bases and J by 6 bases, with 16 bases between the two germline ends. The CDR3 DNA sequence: TGTGCCAGAAGCCCAGGACATTCCTTAGATGGCTACACCTTC. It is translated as CARSPGHSLDGYTF.

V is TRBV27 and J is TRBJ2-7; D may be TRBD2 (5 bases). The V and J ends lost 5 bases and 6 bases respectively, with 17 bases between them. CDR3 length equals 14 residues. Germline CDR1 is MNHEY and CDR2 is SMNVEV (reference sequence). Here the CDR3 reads CASSERASAGEQYF. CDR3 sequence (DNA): TGTGCCAGCAGTGAGAGGGCTTCCGCCGGCGAGCAGTACTTC.

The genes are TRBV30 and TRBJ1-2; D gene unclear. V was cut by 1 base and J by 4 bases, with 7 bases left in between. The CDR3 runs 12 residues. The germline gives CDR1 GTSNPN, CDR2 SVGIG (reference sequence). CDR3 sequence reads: CAWSDGLYGYTF. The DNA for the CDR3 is TGTGCCTGGAGTGACGGGCTCTATGGCTACACCTTC.

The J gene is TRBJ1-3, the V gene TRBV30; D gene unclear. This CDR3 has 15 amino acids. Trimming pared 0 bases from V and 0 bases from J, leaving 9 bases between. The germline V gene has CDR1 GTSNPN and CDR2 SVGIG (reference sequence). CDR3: CAWSVSPRSGNTIYF. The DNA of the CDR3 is TGTGCCTGGAGTGTTTCCCCCCGCTCTGGAAACACCATATATTTT.

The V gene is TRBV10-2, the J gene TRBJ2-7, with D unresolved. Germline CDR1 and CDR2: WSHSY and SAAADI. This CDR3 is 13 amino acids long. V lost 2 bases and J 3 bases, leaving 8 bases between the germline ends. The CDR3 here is CASSENWGYEQYF. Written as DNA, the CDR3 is TGCGCCAGCAGTGAGAATTGGGGCTACGAGCAGTACTTC.

CDR3 sequence: CASSGESFPKETQYF. The CDR3 nucleotides read TGCGCCAGCAGCGGGGAAAGTTTCCCTAAAGAGACCCAGTACTTC. V and J are TRBV5-1 and TRBJ2-5; D is undetermined. Per germline, CDR1 SGHRS and CDR2 YFSETQ. The germline V and J ends were trimmed by 4 bases and 3 bases, with 16 bases remaining between them. CDR3 size: 15 residues.

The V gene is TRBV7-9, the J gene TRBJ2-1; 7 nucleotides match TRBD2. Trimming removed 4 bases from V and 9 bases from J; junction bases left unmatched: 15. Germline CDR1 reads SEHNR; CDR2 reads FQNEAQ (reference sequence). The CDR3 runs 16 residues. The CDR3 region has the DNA TGTGCCAGCAGCTATCCTTGTGTCGGGGGGAATACTGAGCAGTTCTTC. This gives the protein CASSYPCVGGNTEQFF.

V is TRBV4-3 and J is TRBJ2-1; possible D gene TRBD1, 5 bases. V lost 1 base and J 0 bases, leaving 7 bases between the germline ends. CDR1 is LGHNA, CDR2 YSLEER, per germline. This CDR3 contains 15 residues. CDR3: CASSQVQDSYNEQFF. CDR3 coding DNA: TGCGCCAGCAGCCAAGTACAGGACTCCTACAATGAGCAGTTCTTC.

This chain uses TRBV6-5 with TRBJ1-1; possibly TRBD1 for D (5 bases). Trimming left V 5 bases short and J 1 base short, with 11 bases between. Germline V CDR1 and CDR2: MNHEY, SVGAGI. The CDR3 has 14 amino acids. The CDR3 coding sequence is TGTGCCAGCAGTATGGAACAGGCGAACACTGAAGCTTTCTTT. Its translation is CASSMEQANTEAFF.

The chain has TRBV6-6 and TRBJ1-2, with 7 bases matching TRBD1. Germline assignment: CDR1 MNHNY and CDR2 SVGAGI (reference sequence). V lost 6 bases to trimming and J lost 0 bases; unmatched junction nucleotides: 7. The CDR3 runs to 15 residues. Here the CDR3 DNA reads TGTGCCAGCAGCACCGACAGGGACTCTAACTATGGCTACACCTTC. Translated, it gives CASSTDRDSNYGYTF.

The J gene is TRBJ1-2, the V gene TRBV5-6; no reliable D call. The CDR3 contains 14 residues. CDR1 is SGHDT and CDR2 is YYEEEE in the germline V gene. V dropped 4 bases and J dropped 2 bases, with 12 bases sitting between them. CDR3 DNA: TGTGCCAGCAGCCCAACGGGATCGAACTATGGCTACACCTTC. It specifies CASSPTGSNYGYTF.

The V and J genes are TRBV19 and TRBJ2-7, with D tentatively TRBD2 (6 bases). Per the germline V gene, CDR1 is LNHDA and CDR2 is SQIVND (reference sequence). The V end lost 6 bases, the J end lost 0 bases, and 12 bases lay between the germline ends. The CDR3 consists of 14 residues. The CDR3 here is CASRPSDYSYEQYF. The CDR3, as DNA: TGTGCCAGTAGACCGTCGGACTACTCCTACGAGCAGTACTTC.

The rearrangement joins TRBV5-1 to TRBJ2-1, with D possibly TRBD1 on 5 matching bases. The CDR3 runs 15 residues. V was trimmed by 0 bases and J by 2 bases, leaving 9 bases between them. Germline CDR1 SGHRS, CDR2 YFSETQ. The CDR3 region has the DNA TGCGCCAGCAGCTTGGCAGGGCGAACCTACAATGAGCAGTTCTTC. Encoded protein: CASSLAGRTYNEQFF.

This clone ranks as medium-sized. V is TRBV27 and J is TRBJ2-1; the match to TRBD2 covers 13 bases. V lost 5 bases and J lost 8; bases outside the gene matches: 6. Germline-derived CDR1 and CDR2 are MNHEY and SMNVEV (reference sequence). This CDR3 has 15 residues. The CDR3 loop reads CASSVTSGRAHEQFF. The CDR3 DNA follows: TGTGCCAGCAGTGTCACTAGCGGGAGGGCCCATGAGCAGTTCTTC.